The entry that follows covers one TCR beta chain sequence. The data were obtained in a study of shared clonotypes between healthy human individuals. Cells designated naive CD8 were CD45RO-negative and were positively selected for CCR7, with terminally differentiated effector memory CD45RA+ cells excluded. CDR1 and CDR2 from the germline V gene are MDHEN and SYDVKM. The CDR3 is made up of 19 amino acids. Trimming removed 6 bases from V and 0 bases from J, with 21 bases in between. Sequenced by immunoSEQ multiplex PCR; TCRdb stores in-frame clones only, minus some. The sample holds roughly 1,800,000 clones, roughly 95% seen once.

This sequence was found in a man younger than 30 in good health. The V and J genes are TRBV28 and TRBJ2-6, with D maybe TRBD1 (6 bases). The sequenced material came from naive CD8+ T cells sorted from blood. The CDR3 protein is CASSTGTRNFHSGANVLTF. DNA of the CDR3: TGTGCCAGCAGCACCGGGACACGGAATTTTCACTCTGGGGCCAACGTCCTGACTTTC. The full variable domain, with the rest looked up from reference TRBV28 and TRBJ2-6, is DVKVTQSSRYLVKRTGEKVFLECVQDMDHENMFWYRQDPGLGLRLIYFSYDVKMKEKGDIPEGYSVSREKKERFSLILESASTNQTSMYLCASSTGTRNFHSGANVLTFGAGSRLTVL.